This TCR beta chain emerged from a study of shared clonotypes between healthy human individuals. The CDR3 has 17 amino acids. Trimming cost V 5 bases and J 3 bases, with 20 bases left between them. Germline V gene lookup returns CDR1 SNHLY and CDR2 FYNNEI. This clone occurred once. Produced via immunoSEQ multiplex PCR; TCRdb's table is partial and in-frame only. Of a few hundred thousand clones in the sample, approximately 97% are singletons; the top ten hold about 0.057%. This chain joins TRBV2 and TRBJ2-4; weak D call: TRBD1 (7 bases). This TCR was sampled from a woman younger than 45 in good health. The material sequenced was naive CD4+ T cells sorted from blood. This sample's subset: CD45RA+ positively selected. The CDR3 region is CASSSVTGRRDKNIQYF. CDR3 nucleotide sequence: TGTGCCAGCAGTTCCGTGACAGGGAGGAGAGACAAAAACATTCAGTACTTC.